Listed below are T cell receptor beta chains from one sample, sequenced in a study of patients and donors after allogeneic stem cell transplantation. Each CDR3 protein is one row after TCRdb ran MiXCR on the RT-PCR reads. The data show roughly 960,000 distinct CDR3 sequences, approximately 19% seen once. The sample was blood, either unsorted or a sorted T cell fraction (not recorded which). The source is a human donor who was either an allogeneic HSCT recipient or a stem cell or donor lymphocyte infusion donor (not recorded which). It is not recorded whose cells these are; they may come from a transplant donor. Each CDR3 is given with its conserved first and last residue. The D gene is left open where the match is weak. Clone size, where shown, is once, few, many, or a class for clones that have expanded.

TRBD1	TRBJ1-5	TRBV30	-	TGTGCCTGGAGTGTACGGACAGGGGGCAATCAGCCCCAGCATTTT	CAWSVRTGGNQPQHF
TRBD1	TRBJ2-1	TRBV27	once	TGTGCCAGCAGTTTATCTGGGCAGGGGGCCTATGAGCAGTTCTTC	CASSLSGQGAYEQFF
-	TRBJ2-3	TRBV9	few	TGTGCCAGCACCGCCAGGGGGGACGCCACAGATACGCAGTATTTT	CASTARGDATDTQYF
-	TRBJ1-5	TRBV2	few	TGTGCCAGCAGTGAAGCCAGTCAGGCTATCAATCAGCCCCAGCATTTT	CASSEASQAINQPQHF
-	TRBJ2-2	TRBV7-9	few	TGTGCCAGCAGCTTAGATAGGGACCGGACCGGGGAGCTGTTTTTT	CASSLDRDRTGELFF
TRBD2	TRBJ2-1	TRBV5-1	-	TGCGCCAGCAGCTTGGGGCCAGCGGGAGGGCCAGGCAATGAGCAGTTCTTC	CASSLGPAGGPGNEQFF
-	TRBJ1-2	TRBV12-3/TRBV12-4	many	TGTGCCAGCAGCCAGACTACTAACTATGGCTACACCTTC	CASSQTTNYGYTF
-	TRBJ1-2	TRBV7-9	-	TGTGCCAGCAGCCCGGAGAGCAGTGGCTATGGCTACACCTTC	CASSPESSGYGYTF
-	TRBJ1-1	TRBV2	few	TGTGCCAGCAGTCCTTTGGGGCGTCGAAGTATGAACACTGAAGCTTTCTTT	CASSPLGRRSMNTEAFF
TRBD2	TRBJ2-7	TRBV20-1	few	TGCAGTGGAGGCGGGGGACTCCCCCCCACCTACGAGCAGTACTTC	CSGGGGLPPTYEQYF
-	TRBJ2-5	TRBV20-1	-	TGCAGTGCTAGGCGGAGAGGGGAGACCCAGTACTTC	CSARRRGETQYF
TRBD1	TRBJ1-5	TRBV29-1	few	TGCAGCGTCTTAGGGACAGCGACAATCAATAGCAATCAGCCCCAGCATTTT	CSVLGTATINSNQPQHF
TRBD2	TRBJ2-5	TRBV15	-	TGTGCCACCAGCAGGCGACTAGCGGGGGCGCAAGAGACCCAGTACTTC	CATSRRLAGAQETQYF
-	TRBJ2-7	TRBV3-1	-	TGTGCCAGCAGCCAGAGCGGGTCCTACGAGCAGTACTTC	CASSQSGSYEQYF
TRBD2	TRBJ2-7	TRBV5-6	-	TGTGCCAGCAGCTTCCAGTCTAGCGGGGGGCCGAACTCCTACGAGCAGTACTTC	CASSFQSSGGPNSYEQYF
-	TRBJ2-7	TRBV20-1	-	TGCAGTGCTATTTCCCCTGACCCGAGGGACTACGAGCAGTACTTC	CSAISPDPRDYEQYF
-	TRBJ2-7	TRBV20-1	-	TGCAGTGCTAGATGGCAACACCCCTACGAGCAGTACTTC	CSARWQHPYEQYF